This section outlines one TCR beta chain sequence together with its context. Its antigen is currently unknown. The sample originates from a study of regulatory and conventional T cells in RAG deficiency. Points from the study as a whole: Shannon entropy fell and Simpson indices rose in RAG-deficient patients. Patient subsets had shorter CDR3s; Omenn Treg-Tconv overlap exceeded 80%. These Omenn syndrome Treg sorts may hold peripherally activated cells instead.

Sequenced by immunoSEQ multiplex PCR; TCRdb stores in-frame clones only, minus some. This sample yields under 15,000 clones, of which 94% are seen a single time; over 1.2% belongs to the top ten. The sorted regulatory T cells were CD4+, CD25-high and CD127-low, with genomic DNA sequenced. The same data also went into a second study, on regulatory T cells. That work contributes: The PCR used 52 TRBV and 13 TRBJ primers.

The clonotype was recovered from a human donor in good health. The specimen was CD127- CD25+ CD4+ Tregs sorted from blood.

Here the CDR3 reads CASSEGGGFTDTQYF. In DNA, the CDR3 is TGTGCCAGCAGTGAAGGCGGGGGCTTCACAGATACGCAGTATTTT. The chain has TRBV2 and TRBJ2-3, with D possibly TRBD2 on 7 matching bases. Between the trimmed V and J ends, which lost 1 base and 2 bases, there was a span of 10 bases. Per germline, CDR1 SNHLY and CDR2 FYNNEI. CDR3 length equals 15 residues.